This entry features one T cell receptor (beta chain) sequence. The source of the sample is a study of radiation and T cells in renal cell carcinoma. Time point reported: blood 4 weeks post-SBRT, at nephrectomy. Treatment of the sample: 15 Gy SBRT to primary tumor, nephrectomy 4 weeks later. Nephrectomy followed 15 Gy stereotactic body radiation by 4 weeks. The tumor was a clear cell renal cell carcinoma. Clones were sequenced by immunoSEQ multiplex PCR, and TCRdb holds only the in-frame ones, with some missing. The sample has about 150,000 clones, 75% to 90% seen once. There are 15 residues in the CDR3. The germline CDR1 and CDR2 sequences are LGHNA and YNFKEQ. V was shortened by 5 bases and J by 5 bases, with 16 bases between the two germline ends.

Sequencing used blood, obtained from a patient whose treatment included radiotherapy and nephrectomy. The chain couples TRBV4-2 to TRBJ1-5; D possibly corresponds to TRBD1 (5 bases). The clonotype originates from a woman aged 45 to 65 with renal cell carcinoma. The CDR3 DNA reads as TGTGCCAGCAGCTTGGGGCCAAAGGTCGATCAGCCCCAGCATTTT. Encoded protein: CASSLGPKVDQPQHF.